This T cell receptor beta chain was profiled in a study of blood T cell repertoires in COVID-19. Study in general: Donors in the United States, Italy and Spain gave samples during acute or convalescent COVID-19. The analysed material was cDNA or gDNA that came from T cells, B-cell-depleted T cells, or PBMCs.

Repertoires were generated with immunoSEQ multiplex PCR, while TCRdb's copy carries only in-frame clones and drops some. The sample carries tens of thousands of clones, 80% to 85% recorded once. This clone was observed a single time. The sequenced sample consisted of peripheral blood. The sequence was collected from a human donor in a cohort sampled during active COVID-19.

The CDR3 protein is CASRIGTSGGAYEQYF. CDR3 bases: TGTGCCAGCAGAATCGGGACTAGCGGGGGGGCCTACGAGCAGTACTTC. V is TRBV3-1 (or the pseudogene TRBV3-2) and J is TRBJ2-7; 16 bases agree with TRBD2. Germline V gene lookup returns CDR1 LGHDT and CDR2 YNNKEL (reference sequence). The J segment lost 2 bases and the V segment lost 6 bases, leaving 4 bases of the junction unmatched. This CDR3 comprises 16 residues.